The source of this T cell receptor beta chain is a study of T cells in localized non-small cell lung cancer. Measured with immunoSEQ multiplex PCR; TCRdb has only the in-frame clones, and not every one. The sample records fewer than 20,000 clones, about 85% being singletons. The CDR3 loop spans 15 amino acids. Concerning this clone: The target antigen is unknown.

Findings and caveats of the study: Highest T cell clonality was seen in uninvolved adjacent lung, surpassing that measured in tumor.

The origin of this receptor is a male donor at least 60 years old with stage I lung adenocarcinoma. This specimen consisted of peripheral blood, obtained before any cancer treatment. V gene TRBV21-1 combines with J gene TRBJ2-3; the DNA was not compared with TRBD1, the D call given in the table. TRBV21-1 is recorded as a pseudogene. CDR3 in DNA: TGTGCCAGCAGGGGGGCTACAGTCATGCAAGATACGCAGTATTTT. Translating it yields CASRGATVMQDTQYF.